These 30 T cell receptor beta chains share one sample of origin, sequenced in a study of T cell responses to AZD1222 COVID-19 vaccine. Assay used: immunoSEQ multiplex PCR; TCRdb lists only in-frame clones, some missing. The sample yields about 73,000 clones, approximately 90% seen once. The sample was peripheral blood, taken on day 0 of AZD1222 vaccination. All receptors derive from an adult in good health.

The chain combines TRBV9 with TRBJ1-2; D may be TRBD1 (5 bases). Germline values: CDR1 SGDLS, CDR2 YYNGEE. The CDR3 sequence is 14 residues long. The V and J ends lost 0 bases and 4 bases respectively, with 10 bases between them. The CDR3 DNA sequence: TGTGCCAGCAGCGTAGGTGGGGCCTCCTATGGCTACACCTTC. Its protein is CASSVGGASYGYTF.

The rearrangement uses TRBV24-1 and TRBJ1-2, with 12 positions matching TRBD1. The CDR3 totals 15 residues. Per germline, CDR1 KGHDR and CDR2 SFDVKD. V gave up 2 bases and J gave up 8 bases; unmatched junction bases: 5. The CDR3: CATSDSGQGAGGYTF. CDR3 DNA: TGTGCCACCAGTGATTCGGGACAGGGGGCGGGAGGCTACACCTTC.

This clone has a single count. The V and J genes are TRBV6-6 and TRBJ2-2; TRBD2 agrees at 11 bases. There are 20 residues in the CDR3. J lost 7 bases, V lost 5 bases, and 21 bases had no gene match. Germline-derived CDR1 and CDR2 are MNHNY and SVGAGI (reference sequence). This CDR3 is CASSRSLKLAGVPGGGELFF. The CDR3 coding sequence is TGTGCCAGCAGTCGTTCCCTCAAACTAGCGGGGGTTCCAGGTGGCGGGGAGCTGTTTTTT.

V and J are TRBV4-1 and TRBJ2-7; 8 bases align to TRBD1. This CDR3 region has 16 residues. From germline, CDR1 is MGHRA and CDR2 YSYEKL. V dropped 1 base and J dropped 0; count of bases not matched to a gene: 5. The CDR3 reads CASSQASDRVSYEQYF. The CDR3, as DNA: TGCGCCAGCAGCCAAGCCTCGGACAGGGTCTCCTACGAGCAGTACTTC.

The chain joins TRBV7-6 to TRBJ2-1; 16 nucleotides match TRBD2. This CDR3 is 17 amino acids long. The junction had 4 bases not matched to a gene; V was cut back by 3 bases and J by 5 bases. In germline, CDR1 is SGHVS, CDR2 FNYEAQ. The CDR3 region is CASSLGLAGGPNNEQFF. In nucleotides, the CDR3 is TGTGCCAGCAGCTTGGGACTAGCGGGGGGGCCGAACAATGAGCAGTTCTTC.

The chain carries TRBV28 and TRBJ1-2; 8 bases agree with TRBD1. The CDR3 extends over 14 amino acids. Germline V gives CDR1 MDHEN, CDR2 SYDVKM. V gave up 5 bases and J gave up 2 bases; unmatched junction bases: 4. The CDR3 here is CASSPRTGNYGYTF. The CDR3 DNA reads as TGTGCCAGCAGTCCTCGGACAGGGAACTATGGCTACACCTTC.

V usage is TRBV3-1 (or the pseudogene TRBV3-2) and J usage is TRBJ2-1; 12 bases match TRBD2. The length of the CDR3 is 14 residues. J was trimmed by 8 bases and V by 3 bases; bases with no gene match: 2. CDR1 and CDR2 (germline): LGHDT, YNNKEL (reference sequence). The CDR3: CASSHGTSGYEQFF. The DNA of the CDR3 is TGTGCCAGCAGCCACGGGACTAGCGGGTATGAGCAGTTCTTC.

The rearrangement uses TRBV5-6 and TRBJ1-3; D not resolved. CDR1 and CDR2 (germline): SGHDT, YYEEEE. The CDR3 sequence is 15 residues long. Trimming left V 1 base short and J 2 bases short, with 10 bases between. This CDR3 is CASSLSGFAGNTIYF. The CDR3 DNA reads as TGTGCCAGCAGCTTGAGCGGGTTTGCTGGAAACACCATATATTTT.

This CDR3 reads CASSQDQLNTAVGLGYTF. CDR3 nucleotide sequence: TGTGCCAGCAGCCAAGACCAGCTTAACACCGCGGTAGGCCTCGGCTACACCTTC. V is TRBV14 and J is TRBJ1-2; no definite D call. The germline gives CDR1 SGHDN, CDR2 FVKESK. V was shortened by 0 bases and J by 8 bases, with 25 bases between the two germline ends. This CDR3 comprises 18 residues.

V gene TRBV7-2 combines with J gene TRBJ2-7; D remains unclear. This CDR3 is 14 amino acids long. Germline-derived CDR1 and CDR2 are SGHTA and FQGNSA. Trimming cost V 4 bases and J 0 bases, with 10 bases left between them. The CDR3 sequence is CASSSTPISYEQYF. CDR3 DNA: TGTGCCAGCAGCTCAACCCCGATCTCCTACGAGCAGTACTTC.

The V gene is TRBV12-3 or TRBV12-4, the J gene TRBJ2-7; D is unresolved. This CDR3 has 13 amino acids. V dropped 3 bases and J dropped 0 bases, with 6 bases sitting between them. CDR3 region: CASSLGSSYEQYF. CDR3 sequence (DNA): TGTGCCAGCAGTTTGGGGTCCTCCTACGAGCAGTACTTC.

In nucleotides, the CDR3 is TGTGCCAGCAGTCGACAGGGCGGGGGAAACATTCAGTACTTC. Amino acids: CASSRQGGGNIQYF. The chain is built from TRBV6-2 or TRBV6-3 and TRBJ2-4; the D call may be TRBD1 or TRBD2 (7 bases each). CDR1 MNHEY and CDR2 SVGEGT come from the germline V gene. V lost 5 bases and J lost 6, with 14 bases in between. The CDR3 is 14 residues long.

J is TRBJ1-6 and V is TRBV7-8, with D hard to call. Germline V lookup: CDR1 SGHVS, CDR2 FQNEAQ. Trimming pared 1 base from V and 11 bases from J, leaving 9 bases between. The CDR3 contains 13 residues. CDR3 region: CASSLGGTAPLHF. The CDR3 DNA is TGTGCCAGCAGCTTAGGGGGAACAGCACCCCTCCACTTT.

The chain combines TRBV10-2 with TRBJ2-7, with D perhaps TRBD2 (5 bases). Trimming pared 6 bases from V and 3 bases from J, leaving 15 bases between. CDR1 is WSHSY and CDR2 is SAAADI in the germline V gene. CDR3 length: 14 residues. CDR3 region: CASRSSSGNYEQYF. Written as DNA, the CDR3 is TGCGCCAGCAGGTCGTCGAGCGGCAACTACGAGCAGTACTTC.

V is TRBV2 and J is TRBJ2-2, with unresolved D. The germline gives CDR1 SNHLY, CDR2 FYNNEI. Trimming left V 5 bases short and J 1 base short, with 14 bases between. The length of the CDR3 is 16 residues. The CDR3 reads CASSPLTGLNTGELFF. DNA of the CDR3: TGTGCCAGCAGTCCCCTGACGGGTTTGAACACCGGGGAGCTGTTTTTT.

The chain carries TRBV9 and TRBJ2-7; TRBD1 might be the D (6 bases). The CDR3 covers 16 residues. In germline, CDR1 is SGDLS, CDR2 YYNGEE. Trimming stripped 6 bases from V and 5 bases from J, with 24 bases between. DNA for the CDR3: TGTGCCAGCACCAGGGGTCCATCTGGGGTATTAGACGAGCAGTACTTC. Its protein product is CASTRGPSGVLDEQYF.

V gene TRBV28 combines with J gene TRBJ1-4; tentatively, D is TRBD1 (5 bases). Germline V lookup: CDR1 MDHEN, CDR2 SYDVKM. This CDR3 spans 16 amino acids. Deletions cut 6 bases from V and 1 base from J, with 15 bases between. CDR3 coding DNA: TGTGCCAGCAGGGGACTGAAACTAGGAACTAATGAAAAACTGTTTTTT. Protein: CASRGLKLGTNEKLFF.

The chain joins TRBV2 to TRBJ1-1; D ambiguous. Trimming removed 6 bases from V and 3 bases from J, with 11 bases in between. CDR1 is SNHLY and CDR2 is FYNNEI in the germline V gene. This CDR3 region has 13 residues. The CDR3 spells CASSWGGDTEAFF. For the CDR3, the DNA is TGTGCCAGCAGCTGGGGTGGTGACACTGAAGCTTTCTTT.

This chain uses TRBV18 with TRBJ2-5; the match to TRBD1 covers 7 bases. This CDR3 spans 16 amino acids. Germline trimming cut 2 bases from V and 3 bases from J; bases unmatched to any gene: 9. The germline V gene encodes CDR1 KGHSH and CDR2 LQKENI. CDR3 DNA: TGTGCCAGCTCACCAACGGGACAGACATACAAAGAGACCCAGTACTTC. Protein: CASSPTGQTYKETQYF.

The chain uses TRBV4-2 and TRBJ2-7; 7 bases are shared with TRBD1. With 2 bases clipped from V and 3 bases from J, the junction kept 4 bases outside the gene matches. Germline CDR1 LGHNA, CDR2 YNFKEQ. The CDR3 is made up of 14 amino acids. Here the CDR3 reads CASSQSRDSYEQYF. The CDR3 nucleotides are TGTGCCAGCAGCCAATCCCGGGACAGCTACGAGCAGTACTTC.

This chain uses TRBV7-6 with TRBJ2-2, with TRBD2 as a possible D gene (6 bases). Germline-derived CDR1 and CDR2 are SGHVS and FNYEAQ. Trimming stripped 6 bases from V and 1 base from J, with 21 bases between. The CDR3 sequence is 18 residues long. The CDR3 spells CASSLRNGGLKNTGELFF. The CDR3 coding sequence is TGTGCCAGCAGTTTACGAAACGGGGGACTCAAGAACACCGGGGAGCTGTTTTTT.

The chain combines TRBV19 with TRBJ2-5, with TRBD1 matching over 8 bases. CDR1 is LNHDA and CDR2 is SQIVND in the germline V gene (reference sequence). V shed 4 bases, J shed 5 bases, and the junction held 15 bases outside the gene matches. The CDR3 has 17 amino acids. CDR3 in DNA: TGTGCCAGTAGTACCCCCCCGGACAGGGCCTCGTTTGAGACCCAGTACTTC. Its translation is CASSTPPDRASFETQYF.

The chain carries TRBV2 and TRBJ2-1, with D unresolved. CDR1 and CDR2 (germline): SNHLY, FYNNEI. The CDR3 has 11 residues. With 3 bases removed from V and 9 bases from J, the gap between germline ends came to 6 bases. In nucleotides, the CDR3 is TGTGCCAGCAGTGAGAGTTGTGAGCAGTTCTTC. Protein: CASSESCEQFF.

The chain joins TRBV4-3 to TRBJ2-7, with TRBD1 matching 7 bases. This CDR3 has 14 residues. Trimming at V came to 3 bases and at J to 2 bases, leaving 4 bases not matched to a gene. The germline V gene encodes CDR1 LGHNA and CDR2 YSLEER. CDR3 DNA: TGCGCCAGCAGCCAGATGACAGGGACCTACGAGCAGTACTTC. Translating gives CASSQMTGTYEQYF.

This clone was counted between two and nine times. The chain links TRBV5-1 to TRBJ2-3, with TRBD2 identical over 15 bases. Germline V CDR1 and CDR2: SGHRS, YFSETQ. Unmatched junction bases numbered 8, after V lost 4 bases and J lost 2 bases. The CDR3 sequence is 18 residues long. The DNA of the CDR3 is TGCGCCAGCAGCCCAGCAGGGACTAGCGGGAGGTTCACAGATACGCAGTATTTT. Translated, it gives CASSPAGTSGRFTDTQYF.

This sequence joins TRBV2 and TRBJ2-2; D is possibly TRBD2 (6 bases). This CDR3 region has 14 residues. Germline V gives CDR1 SNHLY, CDR2 FYNNEI. Between the trimmed V and J ends, which lost 9 bases and 1 base, there was a span of 12 bases. The CDR3 DNA reads as TGTGCCAGTCTGTGGGGGGAGAACACCGGGGAGCTGTTTTTT. This gives the protein CASLWGENTGELFF.

The rearrangement uses TRBV5-5 and TRBJ1-2; D is undetermined. Trimming took 1 base from V and 8 from J, leaving 12 bases between them. The CDR3 extends over 13 amino acids. Germline assignment: CDR1 SGHKS and CDR2 YYEKEE (reference sequence). CDR3: CASSLSTVLGYTF. CDR3 sequence (DNA): TGTGCCAGCAGCTTGTCTACAGTTCTCGGCTACACCTTC. Based on the CDR3 plus reference TRBV5-5 and TRBJ1-2, the full variable domain is DAGVTQSPTHLIKTRGQQVTLRCSPISGHKSVSWYQQVLGQGPQFIFQYYEKEERGRGNFPDRFSARQFPNYSSELNVNALLLGDSALYLCASSLSTVLGYTFGSGTRLTVV.

The J gene is TRBJ2-7, the V gene TRBV5-6, with D maybe TRBD1 (9 bases). CDR1 is SGHDT, CDR2 YYEEEE, per germline. Trimming took off 3 bases at V and 3 bases at J, with 16 bases between the two ends. The CDR3 is 15 residues long. The CDR3 nucleotides read TGTGCCAGCAGCTCGGGGGGGACAGGGTTCTACGAGCAGTACTTC. It yields the protein CASSSGGTGFYEQYF.

The V call is TRBV5-1, the J call TRBJ2-2; 12 nucleotides agree with TRBD2. Germline loops: CDR1 SGHRS, CDR2 YFSETQ. The CDR3 runs 18 residues. V lost 3 bases, J lost 6 bases, and 12 bases stayed unmatched. DNA for the CDR3: TGCGCCAGCAGCTGGTCGCTAGCGGGAGGGCATCAGGCCGGGGAGCTGTTTTTT. It translates to CASSWSLAGGHQAGELFF.

The chain has TRBV5-6 and TRBJ2-5; D perhaps matches TRBD1 (5 bases). The CDR3 totals 13 residues. V lost 1 base to trimming and J lost 7 bases, with 11 bases between them. Germline values: CDR1 SGHDT, CDR2 YYEEEE. The CDR3 sequence: CASSLRQSGTQYF. In DNA form, the CDR3 reads TGTGCCAGCAGCTTGCGACAGAGTGGGACCCAGTACTTC. The full variable domain, with the rest looked up from reference TRBV5-6 and TRBJ2-5, is DAGVTQSPTHLIKTRGQQVTLRCSPKSGHDTVSWYQQALGQGPQFIFQYYEEEERQRGNFPDRFSGHQFPNYSSELNVNALLLGDSALYLCASSLRQSGTQYFGPGTRLLVL.